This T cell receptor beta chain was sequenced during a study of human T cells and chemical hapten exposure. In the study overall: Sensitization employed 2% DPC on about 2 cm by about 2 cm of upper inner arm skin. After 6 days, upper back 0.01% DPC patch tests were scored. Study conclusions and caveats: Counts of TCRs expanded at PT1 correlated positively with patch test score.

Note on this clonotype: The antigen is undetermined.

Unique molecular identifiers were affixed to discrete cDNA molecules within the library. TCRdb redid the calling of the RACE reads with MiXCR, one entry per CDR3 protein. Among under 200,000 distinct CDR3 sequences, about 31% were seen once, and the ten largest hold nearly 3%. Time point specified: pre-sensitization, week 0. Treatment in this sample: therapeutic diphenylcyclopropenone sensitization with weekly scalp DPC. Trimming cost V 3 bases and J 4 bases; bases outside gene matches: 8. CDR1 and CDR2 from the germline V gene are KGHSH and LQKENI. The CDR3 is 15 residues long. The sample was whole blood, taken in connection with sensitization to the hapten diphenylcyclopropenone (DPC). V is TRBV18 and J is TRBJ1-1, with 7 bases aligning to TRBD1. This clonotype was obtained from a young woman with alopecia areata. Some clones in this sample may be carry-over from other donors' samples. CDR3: CASSPPTGLFTEAFF. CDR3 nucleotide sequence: TGTGCCAGCTCACCGCCGACAGGGCTGTTCACTGAAGCTTTCTTT.